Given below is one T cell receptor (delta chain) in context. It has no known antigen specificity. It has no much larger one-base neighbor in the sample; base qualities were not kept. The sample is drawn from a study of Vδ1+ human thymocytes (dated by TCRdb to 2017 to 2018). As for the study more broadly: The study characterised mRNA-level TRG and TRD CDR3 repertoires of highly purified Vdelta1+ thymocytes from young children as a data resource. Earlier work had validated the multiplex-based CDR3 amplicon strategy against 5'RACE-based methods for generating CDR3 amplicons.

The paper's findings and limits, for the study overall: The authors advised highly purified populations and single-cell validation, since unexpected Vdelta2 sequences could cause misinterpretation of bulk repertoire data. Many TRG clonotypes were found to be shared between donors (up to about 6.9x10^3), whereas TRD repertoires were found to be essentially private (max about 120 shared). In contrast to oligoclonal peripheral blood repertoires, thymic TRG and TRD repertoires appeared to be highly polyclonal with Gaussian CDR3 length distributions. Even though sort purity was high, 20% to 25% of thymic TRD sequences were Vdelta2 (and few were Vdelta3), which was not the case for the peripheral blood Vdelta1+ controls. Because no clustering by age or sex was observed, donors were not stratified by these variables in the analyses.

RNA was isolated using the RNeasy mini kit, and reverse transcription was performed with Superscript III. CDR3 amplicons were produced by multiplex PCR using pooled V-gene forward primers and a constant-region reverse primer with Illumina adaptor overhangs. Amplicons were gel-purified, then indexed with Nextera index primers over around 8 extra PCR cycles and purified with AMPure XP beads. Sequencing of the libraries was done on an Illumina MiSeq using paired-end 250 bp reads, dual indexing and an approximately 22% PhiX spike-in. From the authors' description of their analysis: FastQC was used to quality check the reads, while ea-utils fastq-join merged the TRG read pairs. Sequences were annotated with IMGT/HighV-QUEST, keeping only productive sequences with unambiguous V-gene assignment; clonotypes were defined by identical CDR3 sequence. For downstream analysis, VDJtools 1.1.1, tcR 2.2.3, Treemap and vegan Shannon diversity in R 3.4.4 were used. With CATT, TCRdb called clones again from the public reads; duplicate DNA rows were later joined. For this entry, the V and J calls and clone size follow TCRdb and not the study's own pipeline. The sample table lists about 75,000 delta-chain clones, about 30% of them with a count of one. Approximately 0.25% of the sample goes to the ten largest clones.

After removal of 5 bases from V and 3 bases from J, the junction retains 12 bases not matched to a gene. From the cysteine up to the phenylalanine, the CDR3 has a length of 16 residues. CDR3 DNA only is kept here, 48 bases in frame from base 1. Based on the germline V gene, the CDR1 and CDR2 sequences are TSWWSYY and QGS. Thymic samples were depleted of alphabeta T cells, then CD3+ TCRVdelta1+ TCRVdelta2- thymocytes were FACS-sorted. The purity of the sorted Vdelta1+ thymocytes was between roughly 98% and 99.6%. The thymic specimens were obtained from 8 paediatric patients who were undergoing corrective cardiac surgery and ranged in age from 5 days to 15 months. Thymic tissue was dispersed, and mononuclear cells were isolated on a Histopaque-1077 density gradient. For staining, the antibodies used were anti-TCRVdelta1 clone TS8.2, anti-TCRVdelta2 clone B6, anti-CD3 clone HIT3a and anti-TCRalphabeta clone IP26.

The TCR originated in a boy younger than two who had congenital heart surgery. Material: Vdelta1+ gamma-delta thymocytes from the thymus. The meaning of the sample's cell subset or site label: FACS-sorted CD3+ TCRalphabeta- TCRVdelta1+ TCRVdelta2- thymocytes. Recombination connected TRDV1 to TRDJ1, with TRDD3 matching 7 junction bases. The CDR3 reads CALGPGGEKYPDKLIF. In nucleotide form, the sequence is TGTGCTCTTGGGCCTGGGGGGGAAAAGTACCCCGATAAACTCATCTTT.